This T cell receptor (beta chain) was sequenced in a study of CD8 T cells in ankylosing spondylitis. Study results and caveats: Enrichment of disease-linked clones was reportedly significant in matched ankylosing spondylitis synovial fluid. Seemingly distinctive of ankylosing spondylitis blood was a TCR beta motif formed by eight highly homologous variants.

The junction had 7 bases not matched to a gene; V was cut back by 4 bases and J by 10 bases. Germline V gives CDR1 SEHNR, CDR2 FQNEAQ (reference sequence). CDR3 size: 14 residues. A word on this clonotype: Its target is not known.

The authors made TCR beta libraries by quantitative 5'-RACE with molecular barcodes. TCRdb ran MiXCR on the 5' RACE reads and lists one entry per CDR3 protein. The repertoire holds a few hundred thousand distinct CDR3 sequences, with 24% as singletons. The chain is built from TRBV7-9 and TRBJ1-6, with 7 bases fitting TRBD1. The TCR sequence derives from a male donor with ankylosing spondylitis or in good health (not recorded which). Specimen: blood, either unsorted or a sorted T cell fraction (not recorded which). The CDR3 region has the DNA TGTGCCAGCAGCTCATCCAGGGGGAGGTCACCCCTCCACTTT. Translating it yields CASSSSRGRSPLHF.